The 8 T cell receptor beta chains in this list originate from one sample, sequenced in a study of blood T cell repertoires in COVID-19 (TCRdb year 2020). Preparation of the library involved the immunoSEQ multiplex PCR assay. TCRdb retrieved this table from immuneACCESS and kept in-frame rearrangements only. Not all clones are present; in checked studies, unresolved V genes account for under half, and no reason is known for the remainder. Across this sample there are roughly 17,000 clones, with 70% to 90% seen only once. The top ten clonotypes cover over 10% of the sample. The sequenced material came from peripheral blood. These receptors originate from a human donor in a cohort sampled during active COVID-19.

This rearrangement joins TRBV5-1 to TRBJ1-1; D unclear. The CDR3 is 14 residues long. The germline V gene encodes CDR1 SGHRS and CDR2 YFSETQ. The V end was cut by 4 bases, the J end by 3 bases, with 13 bases between. The CDR3 protein is CASSPAREDTEAFF. The CDR3 bases are TGCGCCAGCAGCCCAGCAAGGGAGGACACTGAAGCTTTCTTT. The complete variable domain, with remaining parts taken from reference TRBV5-1 and TRBJ1-1, reads KAGVTQTPRYLIKTRGQQVTLSCSPISGHRSVSWYQQTPGQGLQFLFEYFSETQRNKGNFPGRFSGRQFSNSRSEMNVSTLELGDSALYLCASSPAREDTEAFFGQGTRLTVV.

The rearrangement links TRBV7-8 to TRBJ1-5; D might be TRBD1 (5 bases). Germline V CDR1 and CDR2: SGHVS, FQNEAQ. The CDR3 sequence is 15 residues long. The V gene lost 4 bases and the J gene lost 9 bases, with 19 bases spanning the gap. The chain's CDR3 is CASSSNHGASGPQHF. In nucleotides, the CDR3 is TGTGCCAGCAGCTCAAATCATGGGGCCTCGGGGCCCCAGCATTTT.

The rearrangement joins TRBV9 to TRBJ2-5; 8 bases fit TRBD2. This CDR3 has 16 amino acids. CDR1 is SGDLS, CDR2 YYNGEE, per germline. J gave up 5 bases and V 0 bases, and 9 bases lay outside the gene matches. The CDR3 loop is CASSVAPYSGDETQYF. The CDR3 DNA is TGTGCCAGCAGCGTAGCCCCTTATAGCGGGGATGAGACCCAGTACTTC.

V gene TRBV5-1 combines with J gene TRBJ2-7, with 10 bases lining up with TRBD1. The CDR3 is made up of 13 amino acids. Germline CDR1 is SGHRS and CDR2 is YFSETQ. Germline trimming cut 4 bases from V and 7 bases from J; bases unmatched to any gene: 5. CDR3: CASSRQGAWEQYF. CDR3 DNA sequence: TGCGCCAGCAGCCGACAGGGGGCCTGGGAGCAGTACTTC. The full variable domain, with the rest looked up from reference TRBV5-1 and TRBJ2-7, is KAGVTQTPRYLIKTRGQQVTLSCSPISGHRSVSWYQQTPGQGLQFLFEYFSETQRNKGNFPGRFSGRQFSNSRSEMNVSTLELGDSALYLCASSRQGAWEQYFGPGTRLTVT.

The rearrangement joins TRBV5-5 to TRBJ2-3; TRBD2 matches at 11 bases. Germline V gene data show CDR1 as SGHKS and CDR2 as YYEKEE (reference sequence). The CDR3 has 16 amino acids. V lost 4 bases and J lost 3; bases outside the gene matches: 7. As DNA, the CDR3 is TGTGCCAGCAGCCCGCCCCGACTAGCGGGGACAGATACGCAGTATTTT. As protein: CASSPPRLAGTDTQYF.

The chain couples TRBV27 to TRBJ2-2; 8 bases agree with TRBD2. Germline V gene lookup returns CDR1 MNHEY and CDR2 SMNVEV (reference sequence). V gave up 3 bases and J gave up 0 bases; unmatched junction bases: 3. The CDR3 has 16 residues. The CDR3 reads CASSFSGASNTGELFF. The CDR3 region has the DNA TGTGCCAGCAGTTTTAGCGGGGCCTCGAACACCGGGGAGCTGTTTTTT.

The chain employs TRBV6-1 and TRBJ1-6, with TRBD1 matching 7 bases. This CDR3 region has 15 residues. The ends lost 3 bases at V and 10 bases at J; junction bases unmatched: 9. Germline V lookup: CDR1 MNHNS, CDR2 SASEGT. CDR3 bases: TGTGCCAGCAGTGAGAGACAGGGCCGAGGATCACCCCTCCACTTT. It is translated as CASSERQGRGSPLHF.

CDR3 sequence reads: CASSPPFRLAGSNEQFF. In DNA, the CDR3 is TGTGCCAGCAGCCCCCCCTTCCGACTAGCGGGCTCCAATGAGCAGTTCTTC. The gene calls are TRBV7-9 and TRBJ2-1, with 10 bases that match TRBD2. With V trimmed by 5 bases and J by 6 bases, 13 bases remained unmatched. Germline V gene data show CDR1 as SEHNR and CDR2 as FQNEAQ (reference sequence). The CDR3 extends over 17 amino acids.